Listed below are T cell receptor beta chains from one sample, sequenced in a study of T cell responses to AZD1222 COVID-19 vaccine. The repertoire was sequenced with immunoSEQ multiplex PCR; TCRdb's copy has only in-frame clones and lacks some. The sample records about 120,000 clones, approximately 90% being singletons. The input for sequencing was peripheral blood, taken on day 0 of AZD1222 vaccination. The receptors were sampled from an adult in good health. Both conserved end residues are part of each CDR3. The D gene is left open where the match is weak.

D gene: TRBD1
V gene: TRBV5-8
J gene: TRBJ1-5
CDR3 DNA: TGTGCCAGCAGCATGGCCTCCGGGACAGGGACCAATCAGCCCCAGCATTTT
CDR3 protein: CASSMASGTGTNQPQHF

D gene: TRBD1
V gene: TRBV24-1
J gene: TRBJ1-2
CDR3 DNA: TGTGCCACCTCAGACAGGGTGAATAACTATGGCTACACCTTC
CDR3 protein: CATSDRVNNYGYTF

D gene: NA
V gene: TRBV19
J gene: TRBJ2-2
CDR3 DNA: TGTGCCAGTAGTATAGATACCGGGATCGGGGAGCTGTTTTTT
CDR3 protein: CASSIDTGIGELFF

D gene: NA
V gene: TRBV10-3
J gene: TRBJ2-7
CDR3 DNA: TGTGCCATCAGTGAGTCGGCAGGCCATTCCTACGAGCAGTACTTC
CDR3 protein: CAISESAGHSYEQYF

D gene: NA
V gene: TRBV6-1
J gene: TRBJ1-6
CDR3 DNA: TGTGCCAGCGTTTCGCAGGGTCGGAATTCACCCCTCCACTTT
CDR3 protein: CASVSQGRNSPLHF

D gene: NA
V gene: TRBV5-1
J gene: TRBJ2-3
CDR3 DNA: TGCGCCAGCAGCTTAGAGATTTTGGACACAGATACGCAGTATTTT
CDR3 protein: CASSLEILDTDTQYF

D gene: TRBD1
V gene: TRBV3-1/TRBV3-2
J gene: TRBJ2-2
CDR3 DNA: TGTGCCAGCAGCCCGGGACAGGGGGCAAGGACCGGGGAGCTGTTTTTT
CDR3 protein: CASSPGQGARTGELFF

D gene: TRBD2
V gene: TRBV5-1
J gene: TRBJ2-1
CDR3 DNA: TGCGCCAGCAGCCGTACTAGCGGGGGGGCCAATGAGCAGTTCTTC
CDR3 protein: CASSRTSGGANEQFF

D gene: NA
V gene: TRBV5-6
J gene: TRBJ2-7
CDR3 DNA: TGTGCCAGCAGCTTGCGGGCCTACGAGCAGTACTTC
CDR3 protein: CASSLRAYEQYF

D gene: TRBD1
V gene: TRBV6-5
J gene: TRBJ1-2
CDR3 DNA: TGTGCCAGCAGGGCCTACAAGGACAGGGGCTATGGCTACACCTTC
CDR3 protein: CASRAYKDRGYGYTF

D gene: TRBD2
V gene: TRBV5-1
J gene: TRBJ2-5
CDR3 DNA: TGCGCCAGCAGCTACCCTAGCGGGGCCCTTGGAGAGACCCAGTACTTC
CDR3 protein: CASSYPSGALGETQYF

D gene: NA
V gene: TRBV6-1
J gene: TRBJ1-2
CDR3 DNA: TGTGCCAGCAGTGAAGTGGGGCTTGGTGGCTACACCTTC
CDR3 protein: CASSEVGLGGYTF

D gene: NA
V gene: TRBV30
J gene: TRBJ2-7
CDR3 DNA: TGTGCCTGGAGTACCCGGTCCTACGAGCAGTACTTC
CDR3 protein: CAWSTRSYEQYF

D gene: TRBD1
V gene: TRBV27
J gene: TRBJ1-1
CDR3 DNA: TGTGCCAGCAGTTTTAGCGGGGACAGGGTCACTGAAGCTTTCTTT
CDR3 protein: CASSFSGDRVTEAFF

D gene: TRBD1
V gene: TRBV4-1
J gene: TRBJ1-4
CDR3 DNA: TGCGCCAGCAGCCAGACGGACAGGGCCAATGAAAAACTGTTTTTT
CDR3 protein: CASSQTDRANEKLFF

D gene: NA
V gene: TRBV19
J gene: TRBJ2-3
CDR3 DNA: TGTGCCAGTAGTATCGACGCGGGGGCGTTCCCAGATACGCAGTATTTT
CDR3 protein: CASSIDAGAFPDTQYF